The 14 T cell receptor beta chains given below trace back to one sample, sequenced in a study of blood T cell repertoires in COVID-19. This table comes from immunoSEQ multiplex PCR, and its TCRdb copy is limited to in-frame clones, with some not included. The sample carries approximately 210,000 clones, approximately 80% recorded once. Sequencing was performed on peripheral blood. These receptors came from a woman at least 80 years old with COVID-19, enrolled during active disease.

The rearrangement joins TRBV27 to TRBJ2-2; 8 bases map to TRBD2. The CDR3 length is 19 residues. J lost 3 bases, V lost 4 bases, and 16 bases had no gene match. Germline CDR1 and CDR2: MNHEY and SMNVEV (reference sequence). The chain's CDR3 is CASSSTPLAREAHTGELFF. CDR3 nucleotides: TGTGCCAGCAGTTCGACCCCACTAGCGCGGGAGGCGCACACCGGGGAGCTGTTTTTT.

This rearrangement joins TRBV6-5 to TRBJ1-6; 7 bases map to TRBD1. The CDR3 is 15 amino acids. The germline V gene has CDR1 MNHEY and CDR2 SVGAGI. The J segment lost 8 bases and the V segment lost 2 bases, leaving 6 bases of the junction unmatched. This CDR3 reads CASSYGTVADSPLHF. In DNA form, the CDR3 reads TGTGCCAGCAGTTACGGGACAGTAGCCGATTCACCCCTCCACTTT.

The chain joins TRBV12-3 or TRBV12-4 to TRBJ2-1; D gene ambiguous. This CDR3 has 13 residues. V lost 6 bases and J 3 bases, leaving 9 bases between the germline ends. The CDR3 protein is CASRPHSYNEQFF. CDR3 sequence (DNA): TGTGCCAGCAGGCCCCACAGCTACAATGAGCAGTTCTTC.

The V and J genes are TRBV5-5 and TRBJ2-5; D is possibly TRBD2 (5 bases). The CDR3 runs 16 residues. V was shortened by 0 bases and J by 7 bases, with 19 bases between the two germline ends. Per the germline V gene, CDR1 is SGHKS and CDR2 is YYEKEE (reference sequence). The CDR3 nucleotides are TGTGCCAGCAGCTTGGGGCCCGGGGTCACGGAAGGGACCCAGTACTTC. It codes for CASSLGPGVTEGTQYF.

The chain has TRBV7-9 and TRBJ1-3; D may be TRBD1 (5 bases). This CDR3 region has 20 residues. Germline assignment: CDR1 SEHNR and CDR2 FQNEAQ (reference sequence). V lost 7 bases, J lost 0 bases, and 28 bases lay in between. The CDR3 region is CASTTSGGLRAGPSGNTIYF. The CDR3, as DNA: TGTGCCAGCACCACCTCGGGTGGGCTCCGTGCAGGGCCCTCTGGAAACACCATATATTTT.

The V call is TRBV5-6, the J call TRBJ1-6; 8 nucleotides line up with TRBD1. V lost 4 bases to trimming and J lost 10 bases; unmatched junction nucleotides: 7. The CDR3 is 14 residues long. Germline CDR1 reads SGHDT; CDR2 reads YYEEEE. CDR3 sequence reads: CASSGDRRGSPLHF. The CDR3 bases are TGTGCCAGCAGCGGGGACAGGAGAGGGTCACCCCTCCACTTT.

This rearrangement joins TRBV28 to TRBJ1-5, with TRBD1 identical over 9 bases. The CDR3 is made up of 15 amino acids. J lost 11 bases, V lost 6 bases, and 14 bases had no gene match. Germline loops: CDR1 MDHEN, CDR2 SYDVKM. The CDR3 sequence: CASSPVTGGMWSQHF. In DNA, the CDR3 is TGTGCCAGCAGCCCAGTGACAGGGGGGATGTGGTCCCAGCATTTT.

This rearrangement joins TRBV9 to TRBJ2-7, with D possibly being TRBD2 (6 bases). This CDR3 spans 14 amino acids. Trimming pared 3 bases from V and 2 bases from J, leaving 12 bases between. Per the germline V gene, CDR1 is SGDLS and CDR2 is YYNGEE. The CDR3, as DNA: TGTGCCAGCAGCGCCCGACTAGTAGCCTACGAGCAGTACTTC. Amino acid sequence: CASSARLVAYEQYF.

The V call is TRBV21-1, the J call TRBJ2-7; TRBD1 reflects the table's D call only, with no check against the DNA. TRBV21-1 constitutes a pseudogene. The CDR3 has 14 amino acids. This chain's CDR3 is CASSKSPPTYEQYF. The CDR3 DNA is TGTGCCAGCAGCAAATCCCCCCCCACCTACGAGCAGTACTTC.

The chain carries TRBV2 and TRBJ2-3; 7 bases line up with TRBD1. CDR1 is SNHLY and CDR2 is FYNNEI in the germline V gene. This CDR3 contains 15 residues. V shed 4 bases, J shed 3 bases, and the junction held 7 bases outside the gene matches. In DNA form, the CDR3 reads TGTGCCAGCAGTGTACAGGGACAGTCGACAGATACGCAGTATTTT. Amino acid sequence: CASSVQGQSTDTQYF. Full variable domain (rest looked up from reference TRBV2 and TRBJ2-3): EPEVTQTPSHQVTQMGQEVILRCVPISNHLYFYWYRQILGQKVEFLVSFYNNEISEKSEIFDDQFSVERPDGSNFTLKIRSTKLEDSAMYFCASSVQGQSTDTQYFGPGTRLTVL.

The V call is TRBV19, the J call TRBJ1-2; D is undetermined. CDR1 is LNHDA, CDR2 SQIVND, per germline (reference sequence). This CDR3 has 15 amino acids. Trimming took 6 bases from V and 1 from J, leaving 15 bases between them. The CDR3 DNA follows: TGTGCCAGTAGCCCCGGAGGCAGCCTTAACTATGGCTACACCTTC. This sequence encodes CASSPGGSLNYGYTF.

J is TRBJ1-2 and V is TRBV28; 12 bases map to TRBD1. In germline, CDR1 is MDHEN, CDR2 SYDVKM. Unmatched junction bases numbered 4, after V lost 5 bases and J lost 6 bases. The CDR3 is made up of 14 amino acids. The CDR3 coding sequence is TGTGCCAGCAGTGTTGGGACAGGGGGCGATGGCTACACCTTC. Translation: CASSVGTGGDGYTF.

The genes are TRBV6-1 and TRBJ1-3, with TRBD1 matching 8 bases. V was clipped by 3 bases and J by 7 bases; unmatched bases: 5. This CDR3 contains 14 residues. In germline, CDR1 is MNHNS, CDR2 SASEGT. CDR3 nucleotides: TGTGCCAGCAGTGAGACAGGGGAAGGGAACACCATATATTTT. Protein product: CASSETGEGNTIYF.

The chain carries TRBV7-9 and TRBJ2-5; no clear D. The CDR3 consists of 13 residues. Germline assignment: CDR1 SEHNR and CDR2 FQNEAQ (reference sequence). Trimming took 5 bases from V and 6 from J, leaving 13 bases between them. The CDR3 DNA is TGTGCCAGCAGCCCTCCGGGTAGACAGACCCAGTACTTC. It encodes CASSPPGRQTQYF.